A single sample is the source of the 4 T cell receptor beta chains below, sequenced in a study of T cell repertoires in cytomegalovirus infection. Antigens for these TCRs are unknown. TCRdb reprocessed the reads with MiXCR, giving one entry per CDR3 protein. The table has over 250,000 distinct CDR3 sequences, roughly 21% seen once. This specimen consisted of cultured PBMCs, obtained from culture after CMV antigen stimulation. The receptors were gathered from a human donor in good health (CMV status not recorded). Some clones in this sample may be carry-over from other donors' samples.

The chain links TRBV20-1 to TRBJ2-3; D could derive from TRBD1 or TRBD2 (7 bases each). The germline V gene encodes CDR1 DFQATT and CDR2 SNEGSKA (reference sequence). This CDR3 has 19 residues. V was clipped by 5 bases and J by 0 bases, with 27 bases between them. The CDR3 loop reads CSADAPGGAALTSTDTQYF. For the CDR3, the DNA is TGCAGTGCTGACGCCCCAGGGGGGGCGGCTTTAACTAGCACAGATACGCAGTATTTT.

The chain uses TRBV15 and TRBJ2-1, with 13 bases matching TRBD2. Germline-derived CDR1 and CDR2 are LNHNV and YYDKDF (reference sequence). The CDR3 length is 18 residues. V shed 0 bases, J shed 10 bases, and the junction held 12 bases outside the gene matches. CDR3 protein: CATSRDLIGLAGDGEQFF. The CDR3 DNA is TGTGCCACCAGCAGAGATCTGATAGGACTAGCGGGAGACGGAGAGCAGTTCTTC.

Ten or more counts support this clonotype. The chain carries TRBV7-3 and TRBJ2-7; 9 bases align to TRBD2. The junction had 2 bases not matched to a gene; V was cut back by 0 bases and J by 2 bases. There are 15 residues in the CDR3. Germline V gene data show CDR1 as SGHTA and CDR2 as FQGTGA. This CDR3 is CASSLTSGSAYEQYF. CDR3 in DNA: TGTGCCAGCAGCTTAACTAGCGGGAGTGCCTACGAGCAGTACTTC.

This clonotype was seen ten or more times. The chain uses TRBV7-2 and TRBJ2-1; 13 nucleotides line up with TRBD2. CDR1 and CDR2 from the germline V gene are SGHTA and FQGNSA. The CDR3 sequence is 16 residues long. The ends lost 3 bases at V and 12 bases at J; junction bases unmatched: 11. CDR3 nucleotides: TGTGCCAGCAGCTTTTACGGACTAGCGGGAGCAAGGGGGCAGTTCTTC. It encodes CASSFYGLAGARGQFF.